The T cell receptor (beta chain) described here comes from a study of blood T cell repertoires in COVID-19. Clones were read by immunoSEQ multiplex PCR, and TCRdb kept only the in-frame ones, dropping some. Here the sample spans 200,000 to 250,000 clones, under 95% being singletons. J gave up 7 bases and V 3 bases, and 4 bases lay outside the gene matches. The CDR3 is made up of 15 amino acids. The V gene's germline CDR1 is SGHTA and CDR2 FQGNSA. Cohort assignment relied on participant-reported clinical history. The rearrangement links TRBV7-2 to TRBJ2-2; 11 bases fit TRBD2. This sequence was found in a woman younger than 30 who had recovered from COVID-19. Sequenced material: PBMCs or T cells enriched from blood (not recorded which). The CDR3 nucleotides are TGTGCCAGCAGCTTTAGCGGGGGGGCCGTCGGGGAGCTGTTTTTT. Translated, it gives CASSFSGGAVGELFF.